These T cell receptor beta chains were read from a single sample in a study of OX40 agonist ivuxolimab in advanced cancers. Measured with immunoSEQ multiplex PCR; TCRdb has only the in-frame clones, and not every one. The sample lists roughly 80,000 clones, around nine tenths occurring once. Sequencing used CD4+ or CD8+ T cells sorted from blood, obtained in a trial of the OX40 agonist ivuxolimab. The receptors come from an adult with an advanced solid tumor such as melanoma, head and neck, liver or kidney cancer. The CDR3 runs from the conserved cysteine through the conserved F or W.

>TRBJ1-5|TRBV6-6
CASGKSQGANQPQHF
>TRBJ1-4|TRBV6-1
CASRRSLNEKLFF
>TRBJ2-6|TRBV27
CASSFMAGLSSGANVLTF
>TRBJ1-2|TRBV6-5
CASTPNFLGSYTF
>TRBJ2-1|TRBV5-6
CASSLSGVPYNEQFF
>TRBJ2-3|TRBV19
CASSIGSGRSGTDTQYF
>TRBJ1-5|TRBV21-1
CASSKGTVNQPQHF
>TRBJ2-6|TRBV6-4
CAIQGSNGANVLTF
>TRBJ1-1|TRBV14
CASSLKGRGSNTEAFF
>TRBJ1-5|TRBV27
CASSLSGTANQPQHF
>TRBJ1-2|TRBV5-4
CASSLETGRSYGYTF